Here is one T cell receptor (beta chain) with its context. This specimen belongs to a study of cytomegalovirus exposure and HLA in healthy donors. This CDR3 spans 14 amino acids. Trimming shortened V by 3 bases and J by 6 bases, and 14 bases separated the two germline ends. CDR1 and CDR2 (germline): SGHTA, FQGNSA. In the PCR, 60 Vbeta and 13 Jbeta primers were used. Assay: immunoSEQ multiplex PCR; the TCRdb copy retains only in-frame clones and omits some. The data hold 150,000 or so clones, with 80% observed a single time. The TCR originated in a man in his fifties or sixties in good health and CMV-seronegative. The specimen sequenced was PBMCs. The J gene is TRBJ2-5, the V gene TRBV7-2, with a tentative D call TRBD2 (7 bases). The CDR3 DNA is TGTGCCAGCAGCTTGGGGGGGGCGGGAAAGACCCAGTACTTC. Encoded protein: CASSLGGAGKTQYF.